The clone carrying this T cell receptor (beta chain) appeared many times. Its antigen is not identified. The CDR3 runs 13 residues. V was cut by 0 bases and J by 10 bases, with 13 bases left in between. CDR1 DFQATT and CDR2 SNEGSKA come from the germline V gene (reference sequence). These data come from a study of T-cell reconstitution after alpha-beta-depleted transplantation in children. Study outcomes and limitations: Once a year had passed after transplant, T-cell counts and diversity came mostly from newly produced T cells. Surviving recipient cells, namely T cells and thymic progenitors, were the source of high day-60 TCRbeta diversity in some patients. Reports say that about two months after transplant, the alpha-beta T cells came out of several hundred graft clones that had expanded.

The TCRbeta library was prepared with unique molecular identifiers. TCRdb reprocessed the PCR reads via MiXCR and lists one record per CDR3 protein. The sample includes about 310,000 distinct CDR3 sequences, about a quarter of them seen just once. This TCR was sampled from a male patient younger than 18 who had a stem cell transplant for acute lymphoblastic leukemia, so the T cells may come from the graft donor. The sample in question was PBMCs, mostly from graft donor cells, obtained 180 days after TCRalphabeta/CD19-depleted stem cell transplant. The chain recombines TRBV20-1 with TRBJ2-1, with TRBD2 as a possible D gene (6 bases). CDR3 protein: CSARDVPRGEQFF. CDR3 DNA sequence: TGCAGTGCTAGAGACGTCCCCCGGGGGGAGCAGTTCTTC.